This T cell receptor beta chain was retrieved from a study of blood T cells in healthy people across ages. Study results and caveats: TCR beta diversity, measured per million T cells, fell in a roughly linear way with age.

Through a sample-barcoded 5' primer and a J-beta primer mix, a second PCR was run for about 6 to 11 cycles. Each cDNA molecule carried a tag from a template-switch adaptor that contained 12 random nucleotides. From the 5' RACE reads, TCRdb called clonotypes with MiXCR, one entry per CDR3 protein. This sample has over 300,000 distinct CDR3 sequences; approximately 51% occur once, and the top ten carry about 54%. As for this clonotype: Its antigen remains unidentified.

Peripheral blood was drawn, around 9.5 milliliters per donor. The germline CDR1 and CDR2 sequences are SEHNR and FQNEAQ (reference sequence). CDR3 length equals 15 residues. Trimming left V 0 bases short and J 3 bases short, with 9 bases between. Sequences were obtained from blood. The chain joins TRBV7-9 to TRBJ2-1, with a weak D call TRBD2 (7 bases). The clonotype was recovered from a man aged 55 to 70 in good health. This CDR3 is CASSLAGGHYNEQFF. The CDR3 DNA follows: TGTGCCAGCAGCTTAGCGGGGGGGCACTACAATGAGCAGTTCTTC.